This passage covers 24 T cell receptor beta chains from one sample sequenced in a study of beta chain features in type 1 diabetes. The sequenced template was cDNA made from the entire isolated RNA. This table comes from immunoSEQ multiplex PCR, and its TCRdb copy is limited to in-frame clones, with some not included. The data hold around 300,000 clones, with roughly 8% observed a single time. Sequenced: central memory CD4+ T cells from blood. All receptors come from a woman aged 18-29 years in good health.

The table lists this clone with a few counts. CDR3 amino acids: CASVPRDSRMNTEAFF. In DNA form, the CDR3 reads TGTGCCAGCGTCCCCCGGGACAGTCGCATGAACACTGAAGCTTTCTTT. This chain connects TRBV6-6 to TRBJ1-1; 7 bases agree with TRBD1. The germline V gene encodes CDR1 MNHNY and CDR2 SVGAGI (reference sequence). J was trimmed by 0 bases and V by 8 bases; bases with no gene match: 12. The CDR3 loop spans 16 amino acids.

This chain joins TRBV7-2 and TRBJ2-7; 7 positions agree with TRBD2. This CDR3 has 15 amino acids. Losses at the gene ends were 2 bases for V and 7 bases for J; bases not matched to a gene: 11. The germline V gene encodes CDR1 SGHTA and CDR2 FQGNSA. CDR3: CASSLFARLAGEQYF. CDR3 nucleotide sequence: TGTGCCAGCAGCTTATTTGCCAGACTAGCAGGGGAGCAGTACTTC.

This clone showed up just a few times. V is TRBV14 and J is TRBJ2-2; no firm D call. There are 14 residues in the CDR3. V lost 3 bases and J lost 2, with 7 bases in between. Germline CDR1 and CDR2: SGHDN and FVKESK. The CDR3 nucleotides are TGTGCCAGCAGCCAGTATACAAACACCGGGGAGCTGTTTTTT. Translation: CASSQYTNTGELFF.

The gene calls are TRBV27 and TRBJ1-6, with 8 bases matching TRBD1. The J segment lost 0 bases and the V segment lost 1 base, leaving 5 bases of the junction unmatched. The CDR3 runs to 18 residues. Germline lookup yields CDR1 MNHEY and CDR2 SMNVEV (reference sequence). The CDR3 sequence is CASSLWGQAVSYNSPLHF. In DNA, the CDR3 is TGTGCCAGCAGTTTATGGGGACAGGCAGTCTCCTATAATTCACCCCTCCACTTT.

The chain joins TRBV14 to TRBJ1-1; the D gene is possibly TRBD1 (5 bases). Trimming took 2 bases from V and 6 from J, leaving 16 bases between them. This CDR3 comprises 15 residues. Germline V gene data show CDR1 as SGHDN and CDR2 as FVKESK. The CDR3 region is CASSQQTVLLSEAFF. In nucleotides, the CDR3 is TGTGCCAGCAGCCAACAGACAGTCCTTTTGTCTGAAGCTTTCTTT.

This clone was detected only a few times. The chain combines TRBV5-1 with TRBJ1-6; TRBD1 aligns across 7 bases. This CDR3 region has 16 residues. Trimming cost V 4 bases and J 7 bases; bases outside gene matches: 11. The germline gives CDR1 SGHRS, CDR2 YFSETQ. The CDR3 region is CASSLDPGTDNSPLHF. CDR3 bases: TGCGCCAGCAGCCTGGATCCCGGGACAGACAATTCACCCCTCCACTTT.

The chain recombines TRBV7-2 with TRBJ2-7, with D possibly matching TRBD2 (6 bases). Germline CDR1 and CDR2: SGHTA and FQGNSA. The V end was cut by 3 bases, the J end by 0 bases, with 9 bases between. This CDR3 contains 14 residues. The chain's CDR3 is CASSFFGSSYEQYV. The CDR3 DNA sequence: TGTGCCAGCAGCTTTTTCGGGAGCTCCTACGAGCAGTACGTC.

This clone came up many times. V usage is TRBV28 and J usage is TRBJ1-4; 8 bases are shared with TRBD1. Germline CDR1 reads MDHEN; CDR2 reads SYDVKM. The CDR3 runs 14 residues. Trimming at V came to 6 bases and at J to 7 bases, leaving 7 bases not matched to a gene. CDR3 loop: CASSGQGKGEKLFF. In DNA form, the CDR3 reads TGTGCCAGCAGCGGACAGGGAAAGGGTGAAAAACTGTTTTTT.

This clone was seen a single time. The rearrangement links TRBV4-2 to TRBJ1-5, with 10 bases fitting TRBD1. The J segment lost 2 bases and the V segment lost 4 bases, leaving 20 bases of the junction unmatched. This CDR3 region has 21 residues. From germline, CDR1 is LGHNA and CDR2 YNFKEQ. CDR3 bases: TGTGCCAGCAGCCTACTAAGGAGGGGACAGGGGATCGTAAAGGGCAATCAGCCCCAGCATTTT. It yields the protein CASSLLRRGQGIVKGNQPQHF.

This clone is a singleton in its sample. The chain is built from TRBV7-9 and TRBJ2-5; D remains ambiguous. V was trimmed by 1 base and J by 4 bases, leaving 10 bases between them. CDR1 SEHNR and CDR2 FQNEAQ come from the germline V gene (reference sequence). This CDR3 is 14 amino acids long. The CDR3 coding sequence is TGTGCCAGCAGCTTAGTTGGTGTGGGAGAGACCCAGTACTTC. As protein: CASSLVGVGETQYF.

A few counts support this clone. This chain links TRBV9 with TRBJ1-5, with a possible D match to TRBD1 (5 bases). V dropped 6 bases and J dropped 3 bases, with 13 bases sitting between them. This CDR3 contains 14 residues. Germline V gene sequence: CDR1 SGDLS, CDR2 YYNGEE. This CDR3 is CASIPGRPNQPQHF. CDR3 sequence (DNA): TGTGCCAGCATCCCAGGGCGCCCCAATCAGCCCCAGCATTTT.

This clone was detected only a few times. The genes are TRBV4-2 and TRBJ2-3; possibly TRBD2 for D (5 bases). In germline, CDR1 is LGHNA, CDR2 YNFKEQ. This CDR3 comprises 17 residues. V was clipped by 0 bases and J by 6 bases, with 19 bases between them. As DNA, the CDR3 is TGTGCCAGCAGCCAAGATCCAGACTACAACAGACCTGATACGCAGTATTTT. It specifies CASSQDPDYNRPDTQYF.

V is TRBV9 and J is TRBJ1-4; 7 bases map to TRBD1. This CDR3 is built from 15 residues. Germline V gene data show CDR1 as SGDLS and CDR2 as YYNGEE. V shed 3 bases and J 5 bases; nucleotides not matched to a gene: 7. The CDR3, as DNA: TGTGCCAGCAGCGGCGCGGGACAGCGAAATGAAAAACTGTTTTTT. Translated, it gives CASSGAGQRNEKLFF.

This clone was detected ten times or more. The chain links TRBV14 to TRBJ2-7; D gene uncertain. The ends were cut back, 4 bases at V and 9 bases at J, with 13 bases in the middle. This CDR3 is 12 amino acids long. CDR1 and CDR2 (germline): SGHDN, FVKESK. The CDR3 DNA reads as TGTGCCAGCAGCCGAGGCCTCGGACGGCAGTACTTC. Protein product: CASSRGLGRQYF.

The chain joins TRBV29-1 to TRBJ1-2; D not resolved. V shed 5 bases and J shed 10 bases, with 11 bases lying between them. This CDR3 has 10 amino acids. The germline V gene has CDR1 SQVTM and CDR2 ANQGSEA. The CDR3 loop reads CSVWSTDYTF. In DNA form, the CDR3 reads TGCAGCGTTTGGTCGACCGACTACACCTTC.

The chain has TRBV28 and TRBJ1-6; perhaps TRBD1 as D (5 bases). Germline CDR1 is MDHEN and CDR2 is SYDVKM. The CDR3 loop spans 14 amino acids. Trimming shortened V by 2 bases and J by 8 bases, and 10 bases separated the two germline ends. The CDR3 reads CASSLGGYDSPLHF. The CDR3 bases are TGTGCCAGCAGTTTAGGGGGATACGATTCACCCCTCCACTTT. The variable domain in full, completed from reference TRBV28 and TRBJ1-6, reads DVKVTQSSRYLVKRTGEKVFLECVQDMDHENMFWYRQDPGLGLRLIYFSYDVKMKEKGDIPEGYSVSREKKERFSLILESASTNQTSMYLCASSLGGYDSPLHFGNGTRLTVT.

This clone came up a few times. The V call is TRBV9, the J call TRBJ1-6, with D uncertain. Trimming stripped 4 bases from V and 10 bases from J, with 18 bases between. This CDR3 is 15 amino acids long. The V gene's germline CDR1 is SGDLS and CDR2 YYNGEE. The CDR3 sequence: CASSPSAYVESPLHF. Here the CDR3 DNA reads TGTGCCAGCAGCCCGAGCGCGTATGTTGAATCACCCCTCCACTTT. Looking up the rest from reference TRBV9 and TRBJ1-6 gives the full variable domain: DSGVTQTPKHLITATGQRVTLRCSPRSGDLSVYWYQQSLDQGLQFLIQYYNGEERAKGNILERFSAQQFPDLHSELNLSSLELGDSALYFCASSPSAYVESPLHFGNGTRLTVT.

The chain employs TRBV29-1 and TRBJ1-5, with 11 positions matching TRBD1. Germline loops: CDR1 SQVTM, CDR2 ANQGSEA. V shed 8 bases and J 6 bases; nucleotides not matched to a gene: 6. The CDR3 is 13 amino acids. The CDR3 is CSTWTGGGQPQHF. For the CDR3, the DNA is TGCAGCACATGGACAGGGGGCGGTCAGCCCCAGCATTTT.

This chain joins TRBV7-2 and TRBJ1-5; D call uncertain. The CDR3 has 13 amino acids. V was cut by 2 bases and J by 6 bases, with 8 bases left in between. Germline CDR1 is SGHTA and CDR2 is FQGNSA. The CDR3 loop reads CASSLSYGQPQHF. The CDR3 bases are TGTGCCAGCAGCTTATCGTACGGTCAGCCCCAGCATTTT.

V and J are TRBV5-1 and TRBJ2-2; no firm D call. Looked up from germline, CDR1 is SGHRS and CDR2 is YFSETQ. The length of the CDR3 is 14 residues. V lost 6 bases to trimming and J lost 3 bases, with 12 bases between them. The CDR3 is CASTRTSYTGELFF. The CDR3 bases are TGCGCCAGCACCCGTACCTCCTACACCGGGGAGCTGTTTTTT.

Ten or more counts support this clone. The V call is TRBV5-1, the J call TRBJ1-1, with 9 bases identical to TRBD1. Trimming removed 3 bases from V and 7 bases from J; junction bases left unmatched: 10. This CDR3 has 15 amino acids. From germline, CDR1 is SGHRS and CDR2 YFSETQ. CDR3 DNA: TGCGCCAGCAGCTCCGGGACAGGGATACCCGGTGAAGCTTTCTTT. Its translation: CASSSGTGIPGEAFF.

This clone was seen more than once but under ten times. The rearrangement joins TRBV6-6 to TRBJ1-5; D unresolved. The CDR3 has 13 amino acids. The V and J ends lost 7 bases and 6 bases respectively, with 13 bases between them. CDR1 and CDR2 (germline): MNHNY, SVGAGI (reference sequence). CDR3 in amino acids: CASIPTGAQPQHF. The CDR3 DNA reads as TGTGCCAGCATCCCCACGGGAGCTCAGCCCCAGCATTTT.

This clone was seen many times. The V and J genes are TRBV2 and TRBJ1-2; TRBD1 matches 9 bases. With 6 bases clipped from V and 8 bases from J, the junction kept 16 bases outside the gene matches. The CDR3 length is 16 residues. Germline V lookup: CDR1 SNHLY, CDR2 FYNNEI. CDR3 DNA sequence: TGTGCCAGCAGACGCCCTTGGGGACAGGGAACGAAGGGCTACACCTTC. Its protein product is CASRRPWGQGTKGYTF.

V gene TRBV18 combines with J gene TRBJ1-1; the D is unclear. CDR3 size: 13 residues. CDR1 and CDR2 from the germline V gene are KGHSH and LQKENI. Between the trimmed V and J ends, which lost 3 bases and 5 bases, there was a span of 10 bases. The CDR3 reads CASSPVALTEAFF. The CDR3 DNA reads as TGTGCCAGCTCACCGGTGGCTTTAACTGAAGCTTTCTTT.